These 3 T cell receptor beta chains were all obtained from the same sample, sequenced in a study of T-cell memory formation after mild COVID-19. MiXCR, run by TCRdb on the 5' RACE reads, gives a single entry per CDR3 protein. Of a few hundred thousand distinct CDR3 sequences listed, about a fifth are singletons. Sequenced sample: PBMCs or a T cell subset sorted from them (not recorded which). The origin of the receptors is an adult woman who had mild COVID-19 (a few samples of this study predate the infection). Cell type and time point are not known.

This clonotype was counted once. The rearrangement links TRBV9 to TRBJ2-3; D is unclear. This CDR3 contains 15 residues. V lost 4 bases and J 2 bases, leaving 14 bases between the germline ends. CDR1 is SGDLS and CDR2 is YYNGEE in the germline V gene. Here the CDR3 reads CASSLLEILTDTQYF. Here the CDR3 DNA reads TGTGCCAGCAGCCTCCTGGAAATCCTCACAGATACGCAGTATTTT.

This clonotype was counted between two and nine times. V and J are TRBV20-1 and TRBJ2-3; tentative D call: TRBD2 (5 bases). Germline V CDR1 and CDR2: DFQATT, SNEGSKA (reference sequence). V lost 2 bases and J lost 0, with 12 bases in between. This CDR3 spans 15 amino acids. The CDR3 loop reads CSARTSWESTDTQYF. The CDR3 nucleotides are TGCAGTGCTAGAACCTCGTGGGAGAGCACAGATACGCAGTATTTT.

This sequence joins TRBV10-2 and TRBJ2-2; TRBD1 aligns across 7 bases. With 7 bases clipped from V and 2 bases from J, the junction kept 7 bases outside the gene matches. The CDR3 totals 15 residues. CDR1 WSHSY and CDR2 SAAADI come from the germline V gene. CDR3 amino acids: CASTQGQPNTGELFF. Here the CDR3 DNA reads TGCGCCAGCACCCAGGGACAGCCAAACACCGGGGAGCTGTTTTTT.